This TCR beta chain was identified during a study of T cells in Graves' hyperthyroidism and ophthalmopathy. In the study overall: Peripheral blood was acquired at first diagnosis, ahead of any therapy whatsoever.

Amplification yielded TCR beta CDR3 regions, with RNA transcripts as the source. During a first-round RT-PCR of the TCR CDR3, the HTBI primer set was used. TCRdb reprocessed the multiplex PCR reads with MiXCR, giving one entry per CDR3 protein. The data show hundreds of thousands of distinct CDR3 sequences, about 13% seen once. Thyroid ultrasound and orbital computed tomography, with clinical symptoms and serum thyroxine and TRAb, informed diagnoses. CDR3 size: 14 residues. Trimming stripped 1 base from V and 4 bases from J, with 8 bases between. CDR1 is MGHRA and CDR2 is YSYEKL in the germline V gene.

Sequences were obtained from blood. The chain carries TRBV4-1 and TRBJ2-4; no reliable D call. This clonotype originated in a woman aged 18-30 years with Graves' hyperthyroidism. Here the CDR3 DNA reads TGCGCCAGCAGCCAAGTGGGGATTAAAAACATTCAGTACTTC. It codes for CASSQVGIKNIQYF.